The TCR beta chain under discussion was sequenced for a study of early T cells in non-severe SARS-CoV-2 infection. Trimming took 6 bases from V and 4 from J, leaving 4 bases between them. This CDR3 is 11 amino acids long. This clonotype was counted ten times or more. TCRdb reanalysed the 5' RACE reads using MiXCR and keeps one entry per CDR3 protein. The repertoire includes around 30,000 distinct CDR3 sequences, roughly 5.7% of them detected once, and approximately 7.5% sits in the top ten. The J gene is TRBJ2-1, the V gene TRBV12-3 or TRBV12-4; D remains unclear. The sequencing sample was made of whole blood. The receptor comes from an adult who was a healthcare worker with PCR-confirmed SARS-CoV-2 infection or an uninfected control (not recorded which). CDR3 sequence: CASSGYNEQFF. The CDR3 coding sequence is TGTGCCAGCAGCGGATACAATGAGCAGTTCTTC.